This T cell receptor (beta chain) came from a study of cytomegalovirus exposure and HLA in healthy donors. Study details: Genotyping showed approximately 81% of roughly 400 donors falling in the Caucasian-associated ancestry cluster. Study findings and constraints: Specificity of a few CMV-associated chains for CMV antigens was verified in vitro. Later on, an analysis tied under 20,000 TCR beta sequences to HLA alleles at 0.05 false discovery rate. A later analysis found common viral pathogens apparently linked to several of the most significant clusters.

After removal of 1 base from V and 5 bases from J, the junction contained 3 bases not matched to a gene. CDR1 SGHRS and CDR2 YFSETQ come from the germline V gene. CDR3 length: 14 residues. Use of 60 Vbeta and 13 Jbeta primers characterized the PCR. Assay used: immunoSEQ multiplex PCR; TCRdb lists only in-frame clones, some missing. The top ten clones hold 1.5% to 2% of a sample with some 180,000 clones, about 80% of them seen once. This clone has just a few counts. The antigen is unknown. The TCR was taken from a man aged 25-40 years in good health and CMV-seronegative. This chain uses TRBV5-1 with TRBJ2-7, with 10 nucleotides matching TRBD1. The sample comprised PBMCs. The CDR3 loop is CASSLMDRGDEQYF. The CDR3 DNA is TGCGCCAGCAGCTTGATGGACAGGGGGGACGAGCAGTACTTC.